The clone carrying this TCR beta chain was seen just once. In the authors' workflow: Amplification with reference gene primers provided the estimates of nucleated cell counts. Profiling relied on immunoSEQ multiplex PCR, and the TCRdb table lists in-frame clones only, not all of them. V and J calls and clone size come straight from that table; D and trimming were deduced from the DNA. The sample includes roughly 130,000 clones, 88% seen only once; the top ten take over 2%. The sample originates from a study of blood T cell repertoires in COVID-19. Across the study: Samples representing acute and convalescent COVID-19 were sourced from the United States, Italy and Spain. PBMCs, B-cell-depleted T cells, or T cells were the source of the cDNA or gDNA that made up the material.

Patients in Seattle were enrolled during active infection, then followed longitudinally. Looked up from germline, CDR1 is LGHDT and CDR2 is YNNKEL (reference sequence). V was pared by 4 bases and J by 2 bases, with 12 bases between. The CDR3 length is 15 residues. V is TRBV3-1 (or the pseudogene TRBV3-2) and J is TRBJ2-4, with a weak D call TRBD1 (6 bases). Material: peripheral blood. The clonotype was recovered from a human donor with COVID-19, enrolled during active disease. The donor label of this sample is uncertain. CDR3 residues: CASSPSGQSKNIQYF. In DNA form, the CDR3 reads TGTGCCAGCAGCCCGAGTGGACAGTCCAAAAACATTCAGTACTTC.